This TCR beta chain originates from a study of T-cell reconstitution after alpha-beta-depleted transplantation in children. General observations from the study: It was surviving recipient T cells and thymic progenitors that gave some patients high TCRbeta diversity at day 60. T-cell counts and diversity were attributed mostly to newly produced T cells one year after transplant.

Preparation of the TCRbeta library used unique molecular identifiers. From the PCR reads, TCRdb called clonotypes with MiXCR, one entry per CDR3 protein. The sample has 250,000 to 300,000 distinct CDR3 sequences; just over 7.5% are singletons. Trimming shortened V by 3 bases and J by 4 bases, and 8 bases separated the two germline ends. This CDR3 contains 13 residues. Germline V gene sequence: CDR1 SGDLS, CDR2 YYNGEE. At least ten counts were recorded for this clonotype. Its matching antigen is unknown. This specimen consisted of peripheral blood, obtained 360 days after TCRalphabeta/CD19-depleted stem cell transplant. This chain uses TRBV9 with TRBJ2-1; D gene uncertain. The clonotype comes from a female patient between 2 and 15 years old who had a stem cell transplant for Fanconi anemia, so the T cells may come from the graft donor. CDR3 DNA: TGTGCCAGCAGCGGACGCTCGTACAATGAGCAGTTCTTC. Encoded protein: CASSGRSYNEQFF. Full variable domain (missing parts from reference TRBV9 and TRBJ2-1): DSGVTQTPKHLITATGQRVTLRCSPRSGDLSVYWYQQSLDQGLQFLIQYYNGEERAKGNILERFSAQQFPDLHSELNLSSLELGDSALYFCASSGRSYNEQFFGPGTRLTVL.